This passage covers 12 T cell receptor beta chains from one sample sequenced in a study of cytomegalovirus exposure and HLA in healthy donors. 13 Jbeta primers and 60 Vbeta primers were used for the PCR. Produced via immunoSEQ multiplex PCR; TCRdb's table is partial and in-frame only. The sample gives about 150,000 clones, 73% of which show up once; under 2% is in the top ten. Specimen: PBMCs. All receptors derive from a woman in her late teens or twenties in good health and CMV-seronegative.

The chain uses TRBV7-9 and TRBJ2-5; D call uncertain. Germline V gives CDR1 SEHNR, CDR2 FQNEAQ (reference sequence). CDR3 length equals 13 residues. V shed 2 bases and J shed 3 bases, with 7 bases lying between them. The CDR3 spells CASSLSVKETQYF. The CDR3 DNA is TGTGCCAGCAGCTTATCAGTAAAAGAGACCCAGTACTTC.

Here the CDR3 DNA reads TGCGCCAGCAGCTTGTCTGGCGGGGGAGGCGAGCAGTACGTC. This gives the protein CASSLSGGGGEQYV. The chain couples TRBV5-1 to TRBJ2-7; 7 nucleotides line up with TRBD2. Germline values: CDR1 SGHRS, CDR2 YFSETQ. V gave up 1 base and J gave up 6 bases; unmatched junction bases: 7. The CDR3 length is 14 residues.

The rearrangement uses TRBV6-5 and TRBJ1-2, with D perhaps matching TRBD1 (6 bases). CDR3 length: 12 residues. V gave up 8 bases and J gave up 3 bases, with 10 bases separating them. Germline assignment: CDR1 MNHEY and CDR2 SVGAGI. Written as DNA, the CDR3 is TGTGCCAGCCGGACAGCCGACTATGGCTACACCTTC. This encodes CASRTADYGYTF.

The gene calls are TRBV6-6 and TRBJ2-5; D unresolved. V lost 6 bases and J 3 bases, leaving 5 bases between the germline ends. The CDR3 consists of 11 residues. Germline CDR1 MNHNY, CDR2 SVGAGI (reference sequence). The CDR3 DNA is TGTGCCAGCAGGGCAGAAGAGACCCAGTACTTC. It is translated as CASRAEETQYF.

This chain connects TRBV27 to TRBJ2-5; TRBD1 might be the D (6 bases). Near its end, the DNA agrees better with TRBJ2-7, so the J call may be wrong. Germline V lookup: CDR1 MNHEY, CDR2 SMNVEV (reference sequence). CDR3 size: 15 residues. DNA for the CDR3: TGTGCCAGCAGTTTTGGGGGCCAGGGTACCTACGAGCAGTACTTC. It translates to CASSFGGQGTYEQYF.

This chain uses TRBV5-1 with TRBJ2-2, with TRBD2 identical over 9 bases. V was clipped by 4 bases and J by 4 bases; unmatched bases: 8. Germline V gene data show CDR1 as SGHRS and CDR2 as YFSETQ. The CDR3 totals 16 residues. CDR3 sequence reads: CASSGIAGDGTGELFF. The CDR3 coding sequence is TGCGCCAGCAGCGGTATAGCGGGAGACGGCACCGGGGAGCTGTTTTTT.

This sequence joins TRBV19 and TRBJ1-4, with D possibly matching TRBD1 (6 bases). V lost 4 bases and J 5 bases, leaving 8 bases between the germline ends. The CDR3 runs 13 residues. Looked up from germline, CDR1 is LNHDA and CDR2 is SQIVND (reference sequence). For the CDR3, the DNA is TGTGCCAGTAGTAGGGGACAAAATGAAAAACTGTTTTTT. As protein: CASSRGQNEKLFF. The full variable domain, in which reference TRBV19 and TRBJ1-4 provide the parts outside the CDR3, is DGGITQSPKYLFRKEGQNVTLSCEQNLNHDAMYWYRQDPGQGLRLIYYSQIVNDFQKGDIAEGYSVSREKKESFPLTVTSAQKNPTAFYLCASSRGQNEKLFFGSGTQLSVL.

This chain connects TRBV6-5 to TRBJ2-1, with 9 positions matching TRBD1. Germline loops: CDR1 MNHEY, CDR2 SVGAGI. This CDR3 comprises 14 residues. The V segment lost 9 bases and the J segment 7 bases; nucleotides outside the gene matches: 10. CDR3 DNA: TGTGCCAGTAGGCTCGGGACAGGGATGAATGAGCAGTTCTTC. Encoded protein: CASRLGTGMNEQFF.

This sequence joins TRBV7-2 and TRBJ2-1; 9 bases fit TRBD2. V lost 6 bases and J lost 12; bases outside the gene matches: 15. Germline V gene sequence: CDR1 SGHTA, CDR2 FQGNSA. There are 15 residues in the CDR3. This CDR3 is CASSPRRGLAGTQFF. The CDR3 nucleotides are TGTGCCAGCAGTCCACGAAGGGGGCTAGCGGGGACGCAGTTCTTC.

The gene calls are TRBV4-1 and TRBJ2-5; 9 bases fit TRBD1. This CDR3 region has 17 residues. Losses at the gene ends were 4 bases for V and 4 bases for J; bases not matched to a gene: 13. The germline V gene encodes CDR1 MGHRA and CDR2 YSYEKL. The chain's CDR3 is CASSRQVRTGDGETQYF. Written as DNA, the CDR3 is TGCGCCAGCAGCCGGCAAGTCAGGACAGGGGACGGAGAGACCCAGTACTTC.

The rearrangement links TRBV30 to TRBJ2-3, with D perhaps TRBD2 (6 bases). V was pared by 1 base and J by 0 bases, with 14 bases between. This CDR3 region has 16 residues. Germline V gene sequence: CDR1 GTSNPN, CDR2 SVGIG (reference sequence). CDR3 nucleotide sequence: TGTGCCTGGAGTGCAGGGACTGCCGCTAGCACAGATACGCAGTATTTT. Protein: CAWSAGTAASTDTQYF.

This chain links TRBV5-5 with TRBJ2-1, with D maybe TRBD2 (5 bases). Per germline, CDR1 SGHKS and CDR2 YYEKEE (reference sequence). CDR3 length equals 12 residues. V was clipped by 3 bases and J by 8 bases, with 9 bases between them. The CDR3 nucleotides read TGTGCCAGCAGCTATGGACTCGATGAGCAGTTCTTC. Protein sequence: CASSYGLDEQFF. The complete variable domain, with remaining parts taken from reference TRBV5-5 and TRBJ2-1, reads DAGVTQSPTHLIKTRGQQVTLRCSPISGHKSVSWYQQVLGQGPQFIFQYYEKEERGRGNFPDRFSARQFPNYSSELNVNALLLGDSALYLCASSYGLDEQFFGPGTRLTVL.